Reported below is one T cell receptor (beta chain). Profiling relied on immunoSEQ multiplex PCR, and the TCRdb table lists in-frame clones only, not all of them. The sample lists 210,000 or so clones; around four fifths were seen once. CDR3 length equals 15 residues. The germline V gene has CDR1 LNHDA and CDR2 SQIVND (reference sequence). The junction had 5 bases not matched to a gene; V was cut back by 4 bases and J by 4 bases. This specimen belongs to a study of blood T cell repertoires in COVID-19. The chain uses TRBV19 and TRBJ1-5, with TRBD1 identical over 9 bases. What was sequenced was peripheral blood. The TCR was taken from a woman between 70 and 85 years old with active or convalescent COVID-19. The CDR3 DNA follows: TGTGCCAGTAGTACACGACAGGGGGGGAATCAGCCCCAGCATTTT. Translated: CASSTRQGGNQPQHF.